These T cell receptor beta chains were read from a single sample in a study of blood T cells in healthy people across ages. MiXCR, run by TCRdb on the 5' RACE reads, gives a single entry per CDR3 protein. The sample lists about 730,000 distinct CDR3 sequences, roughly 43% occurring once. Sample: blood. The receptor set was obtained from an older woman in good health. CDR3s include the opening cysteine and the closing phenylalanine or tryptophan. D genes are given only for firm matches. The size field is filled for only some rows; it gives once, few, many or a size class.

many	TRBV29-1	TRBJ2-5	-	CSVGPGSGETQYF	TGCAGCGTTGGTCCAGGGTCCGGAGAGACCCAGTACTTC
-	TRBV20-1	TRBJ2-2	-	CSARPGLQTGELFF	TGCAGTGCTCGGCCGGGACTTCAAACCGGGGAGCTGTTTTTT
-	TRBV9	TRBJ2-5	TRBD2	CASSVTSGGDEQYF	TGTGCCAGCAGCGTGACTAGCGGAGGCGATGAGCAGTACTTC
-	TRBV7-2	TRBJ1-4	TRBD1	CASTKSGGREKLFF	TGTGCCAGCACCAAATCAGGGGGCCGGGAAAAACTGTTTTTT
many	TRBV20-1	TRBJ2-1	-	CSAETTGTLDNEQFF	TGCAGTGCGGAAACCACCGGGACATTAGACAATGAGCAGTTCTTC
-	TRBV6-1	TRBJ2-1	TRBD2	CASRELAGGPSEQFF	TGTGCCAGCAGGGAACTAGCGGGGGGGCCAAGTGAGCAGTTCTTC
-	TRBV2	TRBJ2-3	TRBD2	CASTRTSRADTQYF	TGTGCCAGCACCAGGACTAGTCGCGCCGATACGCAGTATTTT
few	TRBV7-2	TRBJ2-7	-	CASSLGSYSSYEQYF	TGTGCCAGCAGCTTGGGGAGTTACTCCTCCTACGAGCAGTACTTC
-	TRBV7-9	TRBJ1-1	TRBD1	CASSFRETGSTEAFF	TGTGCCAGCAGCTTCCGAGAGACAGGGAGCACTGAAGCTTTCTTT
-	TRBV5-1	TRBJ2-7	TRBD1	CASSSYPGQGEYEQYF	TGCGCCAGCAGCTCGTATCCGGGACAGGGGGAATACGAGCAGTACTTC
few	TRBV6-2/TRBV6-3	TRBJ2-1	-	CASSFPPYNEQFF	TGTGCCAGCAGTTTCCCCCCCTACAATGAGCAGTTCTTC
-	TRBV20-1	TRBJ2-1	-	CSATRSYNEQFF	TGCAGTGCGACCCGCTCCTACAATGAGCAGTTCTTC
-	TRBV6-5	TRBJ2-1	-	CASSPGGIGGQFF	TGTGCCAGCAGTCCCGGGGGCATTGGCGGGCAGTTCTTC
once	TRBV20-1	TRBJ2-5	TRBD2	CSASGTSGRLAYF	TGCAGTGCTTCCGGGACTAGCGGGAGGTTAGCGTACTTC
-	TRBV11-2	TRBJ2-2	-	CASSPQAVPGELFF	TGTGCCAGCAGCCCCCAGGCCGTTCCTGGGGAGCTGTTTTTT
few	TRBV11-2	TRBJ2-5	TRBD1	CASSLSPGTGGSGETQYF	TGTGCCAGCAGCTTAAGTCCCGGGACAGGGGGTTCGGGAGAGACCCAGTACTTC
few	TRBV11-2	TRBJ2-1	-	CASSFTAGGGGYNEQFF	TGTGCCAGCAGCTTCACCGCAGGGGGCGGGGGGTACAATGAGCAGTTCTTC
-	TRBV6-2/TRBV6-3	TRBJ2-5	-	CASSLSDRETQYF	TGTGCCAGCAGTCTCTCCGATCGAGAGACCCAGTACTTC
-	TRBV9	TRBJ2-4	TRBD2	CASSETSGSYKQYF	TGTGCCAGCAGCGAGACTAGCGGTTCCTACAAGCAGTACTTC
few	TRBV12-3/TRBV12-4	TRBJ2-1	TRBD2	CASTRLSGRAWDEQFF	TGTGCCAGCACCCGACTAAGCGGGAGGGCGTGGGATGAGCAGTTCTTC
-	TRBV7-6	TRBJ2-7	-	CASSPSPDSYEQYF	TGTGCCAGCAGTCCGAGCCCAGACTCCTACGAGCAGTACTTC
many	TRBV12-3/TRBV12-4	TRBJ2-7	-	CASRKDGYEQYF	TGTGCCAGCAGGAAAGACGGCTACGAGCAGTACTTC
few	TRBV20-1	TRBJ2-7	TRBD1	CSARWDRGTYEQYF	TGCAGTGCTAGGTGGGACAGGGGGACCTACGAGCAGTACTTC
-	TRBV29-1	TRBJ1-5	-	CSVEVAGNSNQPQHF	TGCAGCGTTGAGGTTGCGGGTAATAGCAATCAGCCCCAGCATTTT
-	TRBV7-2	TRBJ2-5	-	CASSFGTGQGENEQYF	TGTGCCAGCAGCTTTGGCACTGGTCAGGGCGAGAATGAGCAGTACTTC
once	TRBV6-4	TRBJ2-1	TRBD2	CASSTSGSPGNEQFF	TGTGCCAGCAGCACTAGCGGGAGCCCGGGCAATGAGCAGTTCTTC
-	TRBV6-2/TRBV6-3	TRBJ1-2	-	CASSYSAGTYTF	TGTGCCAGCAGTTATTCCGCCGGGACCTACACCTTC
-	TRBV20-1	TRBJ1-2	-	CSAKLGYYGYTF	TGCAGTGCTAAACTCGGATACTATGGCTACACCTTC
few	TRBV20-1	TRBJ2-1	-	CSAPPGLSYNEQFF	TGCAGTGCCCCCCCCGGCCTATCCTACAATGAGCAGTTCTTC
few	TRBV10-2	TRBJ1-6	-	CASSESPWGSNSPLHF	TGCGCCAGCAGTGAGTCCCCCTGGGGTTCTAATTCACCCCTCCACTTT
-	TRBV28	TRBJ2-3	TRBD2	CASLKREGPGEPDTQYF	TGTGCCAGCTTGAAGCGGGAGGGCCCAGGGGAGCCAGATACGCAGTATTTT
few	TRBV18	TRBJ2-6	-	CASSPVYSGANVLTF	TGTGCCAGCTCACCTGTATACTCTGGGGCCAACGTCCTGACTTTC
few	TRBV28	TRBJ2-1	TRBD2	CASSLAGENEQFF	TGTGCCAGCAGTCTAGCGGGAGAAAATGAGCAGTTCTTC
many	TRBV20-1	TRBJ2-7	-	CSARDETGGRDEQYF	TGCAGTGCTAGAGACGAGACTGGCGGTAGGGACGAGCAGTACTTC
-	TRBV4-1	TRBJ2-1	-	CASSQNPGLSTNEQFF	TGCGCCAGCAGCCAAAATCCGGGATTATCCACCAATGAGCAGTTCTTC
many	TRBV3-1	TRBJ1-1	-	CASSQTRNTEAFF	TGTGCCAGCAGCCAAACTCGGAACACTGAAGCTTTCTTT
-	TRBV28	TRBJ1-5	TRBD1	CASTQTGDNQPQHF	TGTGCCAGCACCCAGACAGGGGATAATCAGCCCCAGCATTTT
-	TRBV24-1	TRBJ2-3	TRBD2	CATSDAAPGLAGGTQYF	TGTGCCACCAGTGATGCGGCCCCGGGACTAGCGGGAGGAACGCAGTATTTT
-	TRBV7-9	TRBJ2-1	TRBD2	CASTGLAGDSYNEQFF	TGTGCCAGCACCGGACTAGCGGGGGACTCCTACAATGAGCAGTTCTTC
-	TRBV3-1	TRBJ2-7	-	CASSQGSGGTPYEQYF	TGTGCCAGCAGCCAAGGATCCGGAGGGACCCCCTACGAGCAGTACTTC
-	TRBV18	TRBJ1-6	-	CASSPSGSPLHF	TGTGCCAGCTCACCGTCGGGTTCACCCCTCCACTTT
few	TRBV29-1	TRBJ1-1	-	CSVAQGSNTEAFF	TGCAGCGTAGCACAGGGATCGAACACTGAAGCTTTCTTT
-	TRBV21-1	TRBJ1-2	-	CASSNPGQGIGNYGYTF	TGTGCCAGCAGCAACCCAGGCCAGGGAATAGGGAACTATGGCTACACCTTC
-	TRBV6-5	TRBJ2-3	TRBD2	CASSSPRLAGDTQYF	TGTGCCAGCAGTTCCCCGAGACTAGCAGGGGATACGCAGTATTTT